The 29 T cell receptor beta chains below were found in one sample sequenced in a study of blood T cell repertoires in COVID-19. The assay was immunoSEQ multiplex PCR, and TCRdb's table has in-frame clones only and misses some. This table has under 300,000 clones, around 83% appearing once. The sample was PBMCs or T cells enriched from blood (not recorded which). The receptors come from a woman aged 50 to 60 who had been exposed to COVID-19.

V is TRBV4-1 and J is TRBJ2-2, with D perhaps TRBD2 (7 bases). CDR1 is MGHRA, CDR2 YSYEKL, per germline. Trimming took off 4 bases at V and 6 bases at J, with 15 bases between the two ends. CDR3 size: 15 residues. The CDR3 is CASSPTGLEAGELFF. For the CDR3, the DNA is TGCGCCAGCAGCCCGACAGGACTAGAGGCCGGGGAGCTGTTTTTT.

The chain has TRBV5-1 and TRBJ2-3, with 11 positions matching TRBD1. The CDR3 contains 16 residues. V was pared by 4 bases and J by 4 bases, with 8 bases of the junction left unmatched. Per germline, CDR1 SGHRS and CDR2 YFSETQ. In DNA form, the CDR3 reads TGCGCCAGCAGCACTCTCGGACAGGGGGCTGCAGATACGCAGTATTTT. Protein sequence: CASSTLGQGAADTQYF.

This clone was observed a few times. The CDR3 DNA is TGTGCCACCAGTGACCCCAGACAGGGGGCGTACGAGCAGTACTTC. Residues: CATSDPRQGAYEQYF. V is TRBV24-1 and J is TRBJ2-7; 10 nucleotides match TRBD1. In germline, CDR1 is KGHDR, CDR2 SFDVKD. The CDR3 consists of 15 residues. V lost 4 bases to trimming and J lost 4 bases; unmatched junction nucleotides: 6.

V is TRBV15 and J is TRBJ1-5; maybe TRBD1 (5 bases). Germline CDR1 is LNHNV and CDR2 is YYDKDF (reference sequence). Trimming took off 1 base at V and 6 bases at J, with 10 bases between the two ends. CDR3 length: 14 residues. The CDR3 nucleotides read TGTGCCACCAGCAGAGTGGATAGGGGTCAGCCCCAGCATTTT. Its translation is CATSRVDRGQPQHF. Full variable domain (missing parts from reference TRBV15 and TRBJ1-5): DAMVIQNPRYQVTQFGKPVTLSCSQTLNHNVMYWYQQKSSQAPKLLFHYYDKDFNNEADTPDNFQSRRPNTSFCFLDIRSPGLGDTAMYLCATSRVDRGQPQHFGDGTRLSIL.

This clone was counted a single time. Other DNA sequences from this sample encode an identical CDR3 as well. This chain links TRBV7-2 with TRBJ1-4, with D hard to call. The CDR3 contains 14 residues. CDR1 and CDR2 from the germline V gene are SGHTA and FQGNSA. Deletions cut 0 bases from V and 8 bases from J, with 10 bases between. The CDR3 DNA sequence: TGTGCCAGCAGCTTAGCGCTCGGGAGAGAAAAACTGTTTTTT. Translated, it gives CASSLALGREKLFF.

This clone was seen only a few times. CDR3 nucleotides: TGCGCCAGCGCCCAACAAAATCAGCCCCAGCATTTT. It is translated as CASAQQNQPQHF. V gene TRBV10-2 combines with J gene TRBJ1-5; D remains unclear. V lost 8 bases to trimming and J lost 4 bases, with 9 bases between them. The germline V gene has CDR1 WSHSY and CDR2 SAAADI. The CDR3 has 12 residues.

CDR3 region: CASTRALQGGELFF. The CDR3, as DNA: TGTGCCAGCACCCGGGCCCTCCAGGGCGGGGAGCTGTTTTTT. The chain is built from TRBV9 and TRBJ2-2; the D gene is possibly TRBD1 (5 bases). Germline V gene data show CDR1 as SGDLS and CDR2 as YYNGEE. Between the trimmed V and J ends, which lost 6 bases and 7 bases, there was a span of 16 bases. The CDR3 extends over 14 amino acids.

This chain uses TRBV27 with TRBJ1-2; a possible D gene is TRBD1 (5 bases). Germline lookup yields CDR1 MNHEY and CDR2 SMNVEV (reference sequence). This CDR3 has 12 amino acids. With 5 bases removed from V and 2 bases from J, the gap between germline ends came to 6 bases. The CDR3 bases are TGTGCCAGCAGTCGGGGGAACTATGGCTACACCTTC. This gives the protein CASSRGNYGYTF.

The rearrangement uses TRBV19 and TRBJ2-3; 8 bases map to TRBD2. Germline-derived CDR1 and CDR2 are LNHDA and SQIVND (reference sequence). Unmatched junction bases numbered 2, after V lost 8 bases and J lost 4 bases. The CDR3 has 12 residues. In nucleotides, the CDR3 is TGTGCCAGTGGACTAGCCCCAGATACGCAGTATTTT. This translates into CASGLAPDTQYF.

This clone was detected only once. The chain has TRBV5-1 and TRBJ1-1; 7 bases align to TRBD1. This CDR3 region has 15 residues. The V segment lost 1 base and the J segment 5 bases; nucleotides outside the gene matches: 8. Looked up from germline, CDR1 is SGHRS and CDR2 is YFSETQ. CDR3 in amino acids: CASSLRGQGVTEAFF. The DNA for the CDR3 is TGCGCCAGCAGCTTGAGGGGGCAGGGGGTAACTGAAGCTTTCTTT.

This sequence joins TRBV12-5 and TRBJ1-1; the D gene is possibly TRBD1 (5 bases). CDR1 and CDR2 from the germline V gene are LGHNT and FRNRAP. V lost 1 base and J lost 10, with 10 bases in between. The CDR3 length is 12 residues. The DNA of the CDR3 is TGTGCTAGTGGTTTGGACAATGGGGCAGCTTTCTTT. It specifies CASGLDNGAAFF.

The J gene is TRBJ2-1, the V gene TRBV9; 8 nucleotides agree with TRBD2. CDR3 size: 14 residues. V lost 8 bases to trimming and J lost 2 bases; unmatched junction nucleotides: 6. CDR1 and CDR2 (germline): SGDLS, YYNGEE. The DNA of the CDR3 is TGTGCCAGGGTCCAGCGGGGGCCCTACAATGAGCAGTTCTTC. Translating gives CARVQRGPYNEQFF.

The chain recombines TRBV5-5 with TRBJ1-2; the match to TRBD1 covers 9 bases. This CDR3 has 15 residues. J was trimmed by 6 bases and V by 4 bases; bases with no gene match: 10. The V gene's germline CDR1 is SGHKS and CDR2 YYEKEE (reference sequence). The DNA of the CDR3 is TGTGCCAGCAGCGGAACAGGGGGCACTCGGAATGGCTACACCTTC. Protein sequence: CASSGTGGTRNGYTF.

The DNA of the CDR3 is TGTGCCAGTTCGCAGGGATATCAGCCCCAGCATTTT. Its translation is CASSQGYQPQHF. The chain uses TRBV28 and TRBJ1-5, with D tentatively TRBD1 (5 bases). V shed 9 bases and J shed 5 bases, with 11 bases lying between them. Germline CDR1 is MDHEN and CDR2 is SYDVKM. The CDR3 contains 12 residues.

This chain connects TRBV30 to TRBJ2-5; 12 bases line up with TRBD2. V dropped 5 bases and J dropped 5; count of bases not matched to a gene: 12. This CDR3 has 16 residues. Germline CDR1 is GTSNPN and CDR2 is SVGIG (reference sequence). The CDR3 nucleotides are TGTGCCTGGTCAACCCCTAGCGGGGGGGCCTTTGAGACCCAGTACTTC. It yields the protein CAWSTPSGGAFETQYF.

This chain joins TRBV14 and TRBJ1-1; 9 nucleotides match TRBD1. V was clipped by 4 bases and J by 5 bases; unmatched bases: 8. The CDR3 is made up of 15 amino acids. Germline V CDR1 and CDR2: SGHDN, FVKESK. CDR3 sequence reads: CASSPLQGAGTEAFF. The CDR3 DNA reads TGTGCCAGCAGCCCCTTACAGGGGGCAGGGACTGAAGCTTTCTTT. Filled out from reference TRBV14 and TRBJ1-1, the complete variable domain reads EAGVTQFPSHSVIEKGQTVTLRCDPISGHDNLYWYRRVMGKEIKFLLHFVKESKQDESGMPNNRFLAERTGGTYSTLKVQPAELEDSGVYFCASSPLQGAGTEAFFGQGTRLTVV.

This chain uses TRBV18 with TRBJ1-1; 7 bases agree with TRBD1. The CDR3 contains 14 residues. Germline CDR1 reads KGHSH; CDR2 reads LQKENI. V lost 6 bases, J lost 1 base, and 5 bases stayed unmatched. The CDR3 is CASSSDRKNTEAFF. DNA of the CDR3: TGTGCCAGCTCGTCGGACAGGAAGAACACTGAAGCTTTCTTT.

The V call is TRBV11-2, the J call TRBJ2-7; D perhaps matches TRBD2 (5 bases). Germline V lookup: CDR1 SGHAT, CDR2 FQNNGV. The V gene lost 5 bases and the J gene lost 3 bases, with 14 bases spanning the gap. The CDR3 is 14 amino acids. The CDR3 reads CASSPTAGIYEQYF. CDR3 bases: TGTGCCAGCAGCCCGACGGCCGGGATCTACGAGCAGTACTTC.

The chain employs TRBV29-1 and TRBJ1-1, with D maybe TRBD1 (6 bases). Germline CDR1 reads SQVTM; CDR2 reads ANQGSEA. This CDR3 spans 12 amino acids. The V end was cut by 7 bases, the J end by 1 base, with 10 bases between. Here the CDR3 reads CSGSDRNTEAFF. CDR3 sequence (DNA): TGCAGCGGCTCGGACAGGAACACTGAAGCTTTCTTT.

This rearrangement joins TRBV30 to TRBJ2-7; D gene ambiguous. Looked up from germline, CDR1 is GTSNPN and CDR2 is SVGIG (reference sequence). The CDR3 length is 13 residues. Between the trimmed V and J ends, which lost 0 bases and 5 bases, there was a span of 11 bases. The CDR3 is CAWSVGNADEQYF. CDR3 coding DNA: TGTGCCTGGAGTGTTGGAAATGCGGACGAGCAGTACTTC.

The chain's CDR3 is CASSLAIGLGLFDEQFF. DNA of the CDR3: TGTGCCAGCAGCTTAGCGATTGGACTAGGGTTGTTCGATGAGCAGTTCTTC. The V gene is TRBV11-2, the J gene TRBJ2-1; the match to TRBD2 covers 7 bases. V lost 1 base to trimming and J lost 8 bases; unmatched junction nucleotides: 14. Germline CDR1 SGHAT, CDR2 FQNNGV. The CDR3 runs to 17 residues. Drawing the rest from reference TRBV11-2 and TRBJ2-1, the complete variable domain is EAGVAQSPRYKIIEKRQSVAFWCNPISGHATLYWYQQILGQGPKLLIQFQNNGVVDDSQLPKDRFSAERLKGVDSTLKIQPAKLEDSAVYLCASSLAIGLGLFDEQFFGPGTRLTVL.

The rearrangement links TRBV18 to TRBJ2-3; D remains unclear. Trimming left V 3 bases short and J 6 bases short, with 7 bases between. In germline, CDR1 is KGHSH, CDR2 LQKENI. CDR3 length equals 12 residues. The CDR3 DNA follows: TGTGCCAGCTCACCTTCCGGGGATACGCAGTATTTT. Protein: CASSPSGDTQYF.

This chain links TRBV30 with TRBJ2-2, with 8 bases aligning to TRBD1. The J segment lost 4 bases and the V segment lost 1 base, leaving 2 bases of the junction unmatched. The CDR3 covers 14 residues. Germline CDR1 GTSNPN, CDR2 SVGIG (reference sequence). The CDR3 DNA is TGTGCCTGGAGTGGGACAGGGCTCACCGGGGAGCTGTTTTTT. Protein sequence: CAWSGTGLTGELFF.

The gene calls are TRBV5-5 and TRBJ1-1; 8 nucleotides align to TRBD1. The V segment lost 6 bases and the J segment 6 bases; nucleotides outside the gene matches: 7. CDR1 is SGHKS, CDR2 YYEKEE, per germline (reference sequence). This CDR3 has 13 residues. In DNA form, the CDR3 reads TGTGCCAGCACCGGACAGGGAACGGCTGAAGCTTTCTTT. This translates into CASTGQGTAEAFF.

This rearrangement joins TRBV7-8 to TRBJ1-4; D is perhaps TRBD1 (6 bases). Trimming stripped 2 bases from V and 5 bases from J, with 12 bases between. The germline CDR1 and CDR2 sequences are SGHVS and FQNEAQ. The CDR3 loop spans 15 amino acids. CDR3 in amino acids: CASSLLGQGNEKLFF. CDR3 in DNA: TGTGCCAGCAGCTTACTAGGTCAGGGGAATGAAAAACTGTTTTTT.

This clone is a singleton in its sample. This chain joins TRBV19 and TRBJ1-5, with a weak D call TRBD1 (6 bases). CDR1 and CDR2 from the germline V gene are LNHDA and SQIVND (reference sequence). The V end was cut by 0 bases, the J end by 3 bases, with 24 bases between. The CDR3 extends over 20 amino acids. The CDR3 sequence: CASSIDRARAAGVVNQPQHF. DNA for the CDR3: TGTGCCAGTAGTATAGACAGGGCGCGAGCTGCAGGGGTGGTCAATCAGCCCCAGCATTTT.

V is TRBV27 and J is TRBJ2-7; 8 bases match TRBD2. The trim removed 5 bases at V and 4 bases at J, leaving 7 bases unmatched. In germline, CDR1 is MNHEY, CDR2 SMNVEV (reference sequence). The length of the CDR3 is 14 residues. CDR3 in amino acids: CASSARGGPYEQYF. The CDR3 DNA reads as TGTGCCAGCAGTGCTCGGGGGGGCCCATACGAGCAGTACTTC.

The chain has TRBV19 and TRBJ2-3; maybe TRBD1 (6 bases). V was trimmed by 3 bases and J by 1 base, leaving 11 bases between them. The germline V gene encodes CDR1 LNHDA and CDR2 SQIVND (reference sequence). CDR3 length: 15 amino acids. The CDR3 loop is CASSIPGAGTDTQYF. The CDR3 nucleotides read TGTGCCAGTAGTATCCCAGGGGCCGGCACAGATACGCAGTATTTT.

This rearrangement joins TRBV5-1 to TRBJ1-1; D may be TRBD1 (5 bases). The CDR3 sequence is 13 residues long. Germline V gene lookup returns CDR1 SGHRS and CDR2 YFSETQ. With 4 bases removed from V and 5 bases from J, the gap between germline ends came to 12 bases. In DNA, the CDR3 is TGCGCCAGCAGCCTTTTATGGACAACTGAAGCTTTCTTT. This encodes CASSLLWTTEAFF.